This T cell receptor beta chain is from a study of blood T cell repertoires in COVID-19. Study context: The study drew acute and convalescent COVID-19 samples from the United States, Italy and Spain.

Repertoires were generated with immunoSEQ multiplex PCR, while TCRdb's copy carries only in-frame clones and drops some. The sample has over 75,000 clones; 82% are singletons. Trimming cost V 5 bases and J 9 bases, with 10 bases left between them. This CDR3 region has 11 residues. Per germline, CDR1 LGHNA and CDR2 YSLEER. The receptor was derived from a man aged 65 to 79 with acute or convalescent COVID-19. This rearrangement joins TRBV4-3 to TRBJ1-1, with D possibly TRBD1 on 6 matching bases. The sample taken for sequencing was peripheral blood. In DNA, the CDR3 is TGCGCCAGCAGCTTAGGACAGCAAGCTTTCTTT. It codes for CASSLGQQAFF.